The clone carrying this TCR beta chain has more than one count but fewer than ten. The sample belongs to a study of chronic HIV infection and antiretroviral therapy. There are 12 residues in the CDR3. V lost 6 bases to trimming and J lost 8 bases, with 13 bases between them. TCRdb used MiXCR to reprocess the 5' RACE reads, holding one entry per CDR3 protein. The sample consists of roughly 48,000 distinct CDR3 sequences, 19% of them appearing once. The source of this sequence is an adult who had HIV and had not received antiretroviral therapy, or was an uninfected healthy control (not recorded which). Sequenced input: peripheral blood. The chain is built from TRBV12-3 or TRBV12-4 and TRBJ1-1; D uncertain. CDR3 coding DNA: TGTGCCAGCAGCCAAGGGTGGAGGGAAGCTTTCTTT. As protein: CASSQGWREAFF.